This T cell receptor beta chain was identified in a study of T cells in Graves' hyperthyroidism and ophthalmopathy. General study results and limits: Patients with ophthalmopathy were separated from those with stable hyperthyroidism by a 13 V-J model. Among thyroid clonotypes expanded above 0.001, most also appeared in blood.

The V end was cut by 5 bases, the J end by 3 bases, with 14 bases between. CDR3 size: 16 residues. Germline V gene lookup returns CDR1 PRHDT and CDR2 FYEKMQ (reference sequence). A remark on this clonotype: Its antigen is not identified.

Amplification of TCR beta CDR3 regions used RNA as the template. Using the HTBI primer set, a first-round RT-PCR was run on the TCR CDR3. TCRdb reprocessed the multiplex PCR reads with MiXCR, giving one entry per CDR3 protein. The sample has fewer than 900,000 distinct CDR3 sequences, around a sixth seen once. Sequencing was carried out using blood. This receptor was obtained from a woman in her fifties or sixties with Graves' hyperthyroidism that later progressed to Graves' ophthalmopathy. The chain recombines TRBV13 with TRBJ1-6; D is possibly TRBD1 (6 bases). The CDR3 protein is CASSQTGGSYNSPLHF. The CDR3 nucleotides are TGTGCCAGCAGCCAAACCGGGGGCAGCTATAATTCACCCCTCCACTTT.